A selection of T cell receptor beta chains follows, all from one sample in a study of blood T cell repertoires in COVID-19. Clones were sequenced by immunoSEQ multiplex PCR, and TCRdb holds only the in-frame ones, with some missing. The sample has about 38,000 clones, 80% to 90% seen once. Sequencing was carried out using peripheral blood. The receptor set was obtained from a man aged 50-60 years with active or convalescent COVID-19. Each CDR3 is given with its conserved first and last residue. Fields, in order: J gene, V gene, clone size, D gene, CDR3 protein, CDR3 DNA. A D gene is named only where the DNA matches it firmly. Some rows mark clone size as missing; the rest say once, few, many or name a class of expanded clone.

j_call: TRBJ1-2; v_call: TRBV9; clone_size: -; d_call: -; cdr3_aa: CASSVDFGGGGYTF; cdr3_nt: TGTGCCAGCAGCGTAGACTTTGGGGGGGGTGGCTACACCTTC
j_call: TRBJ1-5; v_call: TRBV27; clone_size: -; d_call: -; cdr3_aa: CASSPTDSNQPQHF; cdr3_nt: TGTGCCAGCAGTCCTACCGATAGCAATCAGCCCCAGCATTTT
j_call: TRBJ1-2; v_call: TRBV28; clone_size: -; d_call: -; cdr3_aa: CASSRGYGYTF; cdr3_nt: TGTGCCAGCAGCAGAGGGTATGGCTACACCTTC
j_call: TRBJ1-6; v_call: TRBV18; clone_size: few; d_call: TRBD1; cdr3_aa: CASSPDTGGRSPLHF; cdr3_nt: TGTGCCAGCTCACCCGACACAGGGGGCCGTTCACCCCTCCACTTT
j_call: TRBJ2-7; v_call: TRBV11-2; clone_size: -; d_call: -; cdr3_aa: CASSLGRTYEQYF; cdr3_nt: TGTGCCAGCAGCTTAGGCAGGACCTACGAGCAGTACTTC
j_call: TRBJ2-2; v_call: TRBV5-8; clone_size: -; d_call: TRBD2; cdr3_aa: CASSIPGEREGLGGELFF; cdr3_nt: TGTGCCAGCAGTATTCCGGGGGAGCGGGAGGGCCTAGGCGGGGAGCTGTTTTTT
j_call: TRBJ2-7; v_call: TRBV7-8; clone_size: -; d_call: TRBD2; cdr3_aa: CASSQLAGDTEQYF; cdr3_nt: TGTGCCAGCAGCCAACTAGCGGGAGACACCGAGCAGTACTTC
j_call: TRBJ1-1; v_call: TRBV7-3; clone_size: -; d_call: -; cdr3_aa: CASSLTGTGSDTEAFF; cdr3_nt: TGTGCCAGCAGCTTAACGGGCACAGGTTCGGACACTGAAGCTTTCTTT
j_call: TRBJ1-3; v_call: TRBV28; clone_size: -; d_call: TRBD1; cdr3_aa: CASSSIHRGSGNTIYF; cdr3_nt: TGTGCCAGCAGTTCAATCCACAGGGGTTCTGGAAACACCATATATTTT
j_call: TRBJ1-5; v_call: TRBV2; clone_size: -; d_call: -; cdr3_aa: CASSERQVINQPQHF; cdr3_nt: TGTGCCAGCAGTGAGCGCCAAGTTATCAATCAGCCCCAGCATTTT
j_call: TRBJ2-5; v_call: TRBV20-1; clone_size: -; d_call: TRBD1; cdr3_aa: CSPGGQETQYF; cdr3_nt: TGCAGTCCAGGGGGACAAGAGACCCAGTACTTC
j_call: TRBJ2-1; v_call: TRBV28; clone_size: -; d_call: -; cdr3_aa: CASTRGNEQFF; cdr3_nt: TGTGCCAGCACCCGGGGTAATGAGCAGTTCTTC
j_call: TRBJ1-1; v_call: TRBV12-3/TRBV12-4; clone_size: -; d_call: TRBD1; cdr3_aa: CASQGQGLTEAFF; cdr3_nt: TGTGCCAGCCAAGGACAGGGACTCACTGAAGCTTTCTTT
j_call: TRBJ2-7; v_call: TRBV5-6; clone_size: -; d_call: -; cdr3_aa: CASSLGQASYEQYF; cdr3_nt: TGTGCCAGCAGCTTGGGACAGGCATCCTACGAGCAGTACTTC
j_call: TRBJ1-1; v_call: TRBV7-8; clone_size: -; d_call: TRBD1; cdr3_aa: CASSSGQGVGAFF; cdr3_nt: TGTGCCAGCAGCTCAGGACAGGGGGTCGGAGCTTTCTTT
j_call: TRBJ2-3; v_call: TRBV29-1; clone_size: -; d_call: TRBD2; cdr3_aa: CSVKGGGGATDTQYF; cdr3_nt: TGCAGCGTCAAAGGGGGCGGGGGGGCTACAGATACGCAGTATTTT
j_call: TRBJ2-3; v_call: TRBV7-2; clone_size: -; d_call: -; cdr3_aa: CASSLGSGGENTQYF; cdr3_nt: TGTGCCAGCAGCTTAGGGTCAGGTGGGGAGAATACGCAGTATTTT
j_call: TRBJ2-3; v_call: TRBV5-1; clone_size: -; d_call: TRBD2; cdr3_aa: CASSSNPSGSLPDTQYF; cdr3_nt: TGCGCCAGCAGCTCGAATCCTAGCGGGAGTTTACCAGATACGCAGTATTTT
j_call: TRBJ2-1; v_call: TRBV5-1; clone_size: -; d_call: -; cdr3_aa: CASSPGWEDEQFF; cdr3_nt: TGCGCCAGCAGCCCCGGCTGGGAGGATGAGCAGTTCTTC
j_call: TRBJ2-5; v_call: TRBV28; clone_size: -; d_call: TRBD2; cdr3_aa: CASLGREGTETQYF; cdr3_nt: TGTGCCAGCTTAGGGCGGGAGGGCACAGAGACCCAGTACTTC
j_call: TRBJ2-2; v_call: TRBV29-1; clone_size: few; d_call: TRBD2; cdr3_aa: CSVAGGVNTGELFF; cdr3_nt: TGCAGCGTTGCTGGGGGGGTGAACACCGGGGAGCTGTTTTTT
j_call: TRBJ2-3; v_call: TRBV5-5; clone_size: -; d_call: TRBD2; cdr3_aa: CASSLTGLAGVTDTQYF; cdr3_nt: TGTGCCAGCAGCTTGACGGGACTAGCGGGAGTTACAGATACGCAGTATTTT
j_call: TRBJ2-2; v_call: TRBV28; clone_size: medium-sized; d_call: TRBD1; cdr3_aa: CASSTTTGGITGELFF; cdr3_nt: TGTGCCAGCAGTACCACTACAGGGGGAATTACCGGGGAGCTGTTTTTT
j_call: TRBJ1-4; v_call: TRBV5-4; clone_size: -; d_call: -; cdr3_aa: CASSKGGAATNEKLFF; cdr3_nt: TGTGCCAGCAGCAAAGGTGGGGCTGCAACTAATGAAAAACTGTTTTTT
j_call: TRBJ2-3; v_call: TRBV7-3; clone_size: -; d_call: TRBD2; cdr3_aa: CASSPGLAGGADTQYF; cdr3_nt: TGTGCCAGCAGCCCAGGGCTAGCGGGAGGAGCAGATACGCAGTATTTT
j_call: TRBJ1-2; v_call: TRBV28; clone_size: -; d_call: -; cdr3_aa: CASRAGRIFGYTF; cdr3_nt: TGTGCCAGCAGAGCAGGAAGGATATTTGGCTACACCTTC
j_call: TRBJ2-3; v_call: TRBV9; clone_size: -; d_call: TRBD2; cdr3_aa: CASSLGLADSTDTQYF; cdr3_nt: TGTGCCAGCAGCCTCGGACTAGCGGACAGCACAGATACGCAGTATTTT
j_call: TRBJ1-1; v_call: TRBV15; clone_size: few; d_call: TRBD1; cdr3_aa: CATSRVGQGNEAFF; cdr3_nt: TGTGCCACCAGCAGAGTGGGACAGGGAAATGAAGCTTTCTTT
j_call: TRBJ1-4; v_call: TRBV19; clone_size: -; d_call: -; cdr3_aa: CASRPGWNEKLFF; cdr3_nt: TGTGCCAGTAGACCGGGTTGGAATGAAAAACTGTTTTTT
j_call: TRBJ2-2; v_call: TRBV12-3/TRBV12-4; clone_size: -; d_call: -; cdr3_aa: CASRVSGTGELFF; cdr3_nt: TGTGCCAGCAGAGTAAGCGGGACCGGGGAGCTGTTTTTT
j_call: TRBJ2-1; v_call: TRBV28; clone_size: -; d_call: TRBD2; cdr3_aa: CASSSLGGSYNEQFF; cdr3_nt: TGTGCCAGCAGTTCCCTCGGGGGGAGCTACAATGAGCAGTTCTTC
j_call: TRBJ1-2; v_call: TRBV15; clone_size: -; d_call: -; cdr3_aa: CATSRPQFGYTF; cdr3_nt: TGTGCCACCAGCAGACCTCAATTCGGTTACACCTTC
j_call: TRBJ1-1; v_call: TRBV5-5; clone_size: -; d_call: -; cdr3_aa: CASSAGLVDTEAFF; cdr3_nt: TGTGCCAGCAGCGCGGGACTAGTGGACACTGAAGCTTTCTTT
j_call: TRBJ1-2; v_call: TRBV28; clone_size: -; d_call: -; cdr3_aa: CASSPTYYGYTF; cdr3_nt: TGTGCCAGCAGTCCGACATACTATGGCTACACCTTC
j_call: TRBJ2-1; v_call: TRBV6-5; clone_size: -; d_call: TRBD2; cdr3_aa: CASSLAAIIYNEQFF; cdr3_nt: TGTGCCAGCAGCCTAGCGGCCATTATCTACAATGAGCAGTTCTTC